Described below is a single T cell receptor beta chain sequence and its context. Which antigen it targets is not known. The input lacks base qualities; no much larger clone sits a single base away. The CDR3 runs 13 residues from the cysteine to the phenylalanine. The read is trimmed to its CDR3 DNA, 39 bases read in frame from base 1. V drops 0 bases and J drops 4 bases, leaving 6 bases in between. Reading the germline V gene gives CDR1 MNHEY and CDR2 SVGAGI. These data belong to a study of radiation and T cells in renal cell carcinoma (TCRdb year 2020). At the level of the whole study: In total, approximately 51 samples, comprising roughly 25 tumors and some 27 peripheral blood samples, were subjected to TCR beta sequencing. The final blood draw took place at 4 weeks after radiation, the same time as nephrectomy. Across all 50 or so samples, 4,000,000 or so unique CDR3 nucleotide sequences, encoding 2,658,974 unique CDR3 amino acid sequences, were identified.

Sample time point, as interpreted from the label and publication: blood 4 weeks post-SBRT, at nephrectomy. The intended sense of this specimen's treatment or condition label: 15 Gy SBRT to primary tumor, nephrectomy 4 weeks later. Samples came from a clinical trial, in which primary renal cell carcinomas received 15 Gy stereotactic body radiation therapy followed by nephrectomy 4 weeks later. To follow tumor-enriched clonotypes, serial peripheral blood was collected from radiation-treated patients at baseline and at 2 weeks and 4 weeks after SBRT. All patients had renal cell carcinoma with clear cell pathology. The QIAamp DNA Blood Mini Kit (Qiagen) was used to prepare genomic DNA for TCR sequencing. Only samples passing all quality control checks were included in the analyses. The immunoSEQ kit was used, according to the manufacturer's recommendations, to generate TCR beta libraries from genomic DNA. For library preparation, a first multiplex PCR was performed with proprietary primers, followed by a second PCR in which unique barcodes were added, and bead cleanups were performed after each round. A kit-provided positive control reaction and a negative control reaction were included in every sample batch. The final libraries were assessed on an Agilent 4200 TapeStation D1000 ScreenTape, pooled by volume, and quantified by qPCR. Sequencing was performed on an Illumina NextSeq500 using a MidOutput 150-cycle cartridge, with 156 Read1 cycles, 15 Index1 cycles, and the kit custom primers. The pooled library was loaded at 0.75 to 1 pM, and around 18% PhiX control was spiked in. Turning to the authors' computational methods: Vendor-processed data were analyzed in R, and a clonotype was defined as all T cells sharing the same CDR3 nucleotide sequence. For clone abundance analyses, frequencies were normalized to the 10,000 most abundant clones per sample. Before analysis, public T cell clones were removed, and these numbered fewer than six per sample on average. A difference in abundance of at least 32-fold between compartments was used to define tumor-enriched and baseline blood-enriched clonotypes. A beta-binomial differential abundance model was applied to find clonotypes that expanded or contracted between blood time points. Tumor-blood repertoire similarity was measured with the Baroni-Urbani and Buser coefficient, and group comparisons used two-tailed Wilcoxon tests in R. TCRdb carries this immuneACCESS record with in-frame sequences only. Its versions omit some clonotypes, under half of them owing to an unresolved V gene in the studies checked, with the rest unexplained. V and J calls and clone size come straight from that table; D and trimming were deduced from the DNA. Across this sample there are around 140,000 clones, with 86% seen only once. The top ten clonotypes cover 15% to 20% of the sample.

What the work shows at the level of the full study, not this receptor alone: Because pretreatment tumor biopsies were not available, the study could not determine whether clonotypes were already present within the tumor at baseline. The single-armed trial design could not address effects of radiation dose or scheduling on the TCR repertoire. In blood, the top tumor clonotypes increased between baseline and 2 weeks post-radiation and then shrank by 4 weeks, which suggests that tumor-resident clones expanded only transiently. Tracking of blood repertoire dynamics stopped at roughly four weeks after treatment, with no follow-up past that point.

The chain is encoded by TRBV6-5 joined to TRBJ1-2, with no confidently assigned D gene. The receptor was derived from a woman aged 50 to 60 with renal cell carcinoma. The sample consisted of blood, taken from a patient whose treatment included radiotherapy and nephrectomy. The CDR3 reads CASSYSPSYGYTF. The DNA is TGTGCCAGCAGTTACTCGCCCAGCTATGGCTACACCTTC.